Given below is one T cell receptor (beta chain) in context. This clone was seen just once. The antigen this receptor binds is unknown. Per-base qualities were not stored, and no clone one base away is much larger. V is shortened by 0 bases, J by 10 bases, and the region joining them spans 13 bases. Spanning cysteine to phenylalanine, the CDR3 consists of 15 amino acids. Left in the record is the CDR3 DNA by itself, 45 bases read in frame from the first base. The germline V gene yields LGHNA for CDR1 and YSLEER for CDR2. This specimen comes from a study of blood T cell repertoires in COVID-19 (dated by TCRdb to 2018 to 2020). Background for the entire study: Samples covering the acute and convalescent phases of COVID-19 were provided by collaborators in the United States, Italy and Spain. The prospective study material was composed of cDNA or gDNA derived from T cells, B-cell-depleted T cells, or PBMCs. The dataset comprised deeply sampled blood TCRbeta repertoires from subjects exposed to, actively infected with, or recovered from COVID-19. The repertoires were released in a freely available public database meant as a resource for research on the immune response to SARS-CoV-2. Samples came from the ongoing ImmuneRACE study (first 160 participants) plus 1,254 subjects from 6 global collaborators. The sample metadata nearly always contained a de-identified subject ID, COVID-19 status, age in years and sex. Where HLA class I and class II types were available, the types were taken from metadata supplied by the sample provider, not from assay-based typing. Study-level results and caveats: The amount of clinical and demographic metadata varied by source and participant and was provided uncurated.

Participants in the prospective study were aged about 18 to 90 years, lived in 20 to 30 United States geographic areas, and enrolled through a virtual design. Cohort assignment in the prospective study relied on participant-reported clinical history from a screening survey and a study questionnaire. Exposed participants had been in contact with someone with a PCR-confirmed or clinician-diagnosed COVID-19 case within 2 weeks of study entry. In the prospective study, whole blood, serum and a nasopharyngeal or oropharyngeal swab were collected from each participant by mobile phlebotomists. Additional blood draws and questionnaires over an approximately 2-month period could optionally be provided by prospective study participants. Before DNA extraction, blood samples from the prospective study were shipped at room temperature or frozen. TCRbeta CDR3 regions were amplified from genomic DNA by means of the immunoSEQ Assay, a bias-controlled multiplex PCR. In the source study's methods: The number of nucleated cells in each sample was estimated from the amplification of reference gene primers within the assay. Sequence reads were collapsed and filtered to measure the absolute abundance of every unique TCRbeta CDR3 rearrangement. For each sample, productive Simpson clonality was calculated as the square root of Simpson's diversity index over productive rearrangements. In its TCRdb copy, this immuneACCESS table keeps in-frame sequences only and misses some clones. Where compared with another copy, unresolved V genes explain less than half of these, and the others have no known cause. For V, J and clone size, that table is used; D and trimming come from the DNA. Present in this sample are some 340,000 clones, 90% of which were seen just once. The leading ten clones occupy 3.5% to 5% of the sample.

Recombination joined TRBV4-3 with TRBJ1-6; the D gene is perhaps TRBD1, on 5 matching bases. The clonotype comes from a woman in her twenties or thirties who had been exposed to COVID-19. Material: PBMCs or T cells enriched from blood (not recorded which). The CDR3 here reads CASSQEFPGQSPLHF. In nucleotide form, the sequence is TGCGCCAGCAGCCAAGAATTCCCAGGGCAATCACCCCTCCACTTT.